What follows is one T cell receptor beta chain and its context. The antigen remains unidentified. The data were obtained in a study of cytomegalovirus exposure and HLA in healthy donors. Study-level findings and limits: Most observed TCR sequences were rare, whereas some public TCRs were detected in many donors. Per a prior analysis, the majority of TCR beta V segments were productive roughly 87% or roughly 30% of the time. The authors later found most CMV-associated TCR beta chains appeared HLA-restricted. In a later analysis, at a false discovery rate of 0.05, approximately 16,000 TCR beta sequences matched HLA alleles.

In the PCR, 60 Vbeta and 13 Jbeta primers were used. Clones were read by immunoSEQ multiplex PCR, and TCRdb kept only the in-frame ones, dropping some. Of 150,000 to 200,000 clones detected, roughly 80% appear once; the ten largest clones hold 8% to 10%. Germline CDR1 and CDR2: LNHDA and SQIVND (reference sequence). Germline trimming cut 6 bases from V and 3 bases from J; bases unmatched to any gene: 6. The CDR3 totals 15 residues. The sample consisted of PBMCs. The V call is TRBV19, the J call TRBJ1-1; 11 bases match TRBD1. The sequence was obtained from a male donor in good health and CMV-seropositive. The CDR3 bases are TGTGCCAGTAGCCGGGACAGGGGGAGAGACACTGAAGCTTTCTTT. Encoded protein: CASSRDRGRDTEAFF.